The rows below give T cell receptor beta chains drawn from one sample of a study of OX40 agonist ivuxolimab in advanced cancers. Produced via immunoSEQ multiplex PCR; TCRdb's table is partial and in-frame only. The sample consists of some 100,000 clones, 85% to 90% of them appearing once. Sequenced here: CD4+ or CD8+ T cells sorted from blood, sampled in a trial of the OX40 agonist ivuxolimab. All receptors come from an adult with an advanced solid tumor such as melanoma, head and neck, liver or kidney cancer. The CDR3 runs from the conserved cysteine through the conserved F or W. A D gene is named only where the DNA matches it firmly. Only part of the rows carry a size: once, few, many, or a class if the clone is expanded.

V: TRBV4-1; J: TRBJ2-7; D: .; size: once; CDR3: CASSPEGGGTYEQYF; DNA: TGCGCCAGCAGCCCGGAGGGTGGGGGAACCTACGAGCAGTACTTC
V: TRBV4-1; J: TRBJ1-5; D: .; size: .; CDR3: CASRASEYSNQPQHF; DNA: TGCGCCAGCAGAGCCTCGGAGTATAGCAATCAGCCCCAGCATTTT
V: TRBV5-1; J: TRBJ1-6; D: .; size: .; CDR3: CASSFGAESSYNSPLHF; DNA: TGCGCCAGCAGCTTTGGTGCAGAAAGCTCCTATAATTCACCCCTCCACTTT
V: TRBV6-5; J: TRBJ1-2; D: TRBD1; size: .; CDR3: CASSYSRGLNYGYTF; DNA: TGTGCCAGCAGTTACTCAAGGGGGCTTAACTATGGCTACACCTTC
V: TRBV29-1; J: TRBJ2-7; D: .; size: .; CDR3: CSVAGHYSYEQYF; DNA: TGCAGCGTTGCCGGACACTACTCCTACGAGCAGTACTTC
V: TRBV6-1; J: TRBJ2-1; D: .; size: .; CDR3: CASPRSPEYNEQFF; DNA: TGTGCCAGCCCGAGGTCGCCGGAGTACAATGAGCAGTTCTTC
V: TRBV4-1; J: TRBJ1-1; D: TRBD1; size: .; CDR3: CASSQSGQPNTEAFF; DNA: TGCGCCAGCAGCCAGTCGGGACAGCCGAACACTGAAGCTTTCTTT
V: TRBV10-3; J: TRBJ2-3; D: .; size: .; CDR3: CAISSREGTDTQYF; DNA: TGTGCCATCAGTAGCAGGGAGGGCACAGATACGCAGTATTTT
V: TRBV5-6; J: TRBJ2-5; D: TRBD1; size: .; CDR3: CASSLQVDRGAETQYF; DNA: TGTGCCAGCAGCCTACAAGTGGACAGGGGGGCGGAGACCCAGTACTTC
V: TRBV7-8; J: TRBJ2-6; D: .; size: .; CDR3: CASSYSSSGANVLTF; DNA: TGTGCCAGCAGTTACAGCAGCTCTGGGGCCAACGTCCTGACTTTC
V: TRBV6-5; J: TRBJ2-7; D: .; size: .; CDR3: CASSYSRRSSYEQYF; DNA: TGTGCCAGCAGTTACTCTAGGCGGAGCTCCTACGAGCAGTACTTC
V: TRBV7-2; J: TRBJ1-4; D: TRBD1; size: .; CDR3: CASSSGKTGRVEKLFF; DNA: TGTGCCAGCAGCTCGGGAAAGACAGGGAGAGTTGAAAAACTGTTTTTT
V: TRBV19; J: TRBJ2-3; D: .; size: .; CDR3: CASSIGNRVTDTQYF; DNA: TGTGCCAGTAGTATCGGGAACAGGGTCACAGATACGCAGTATTTT
V: TRBV28; J: TRBJ2-5; D: .; size: .; CDR3: CAIGDTLETQYF; DNA: TGTGCCATCGGGGACACCTTGGAGACCCAGTACTTC